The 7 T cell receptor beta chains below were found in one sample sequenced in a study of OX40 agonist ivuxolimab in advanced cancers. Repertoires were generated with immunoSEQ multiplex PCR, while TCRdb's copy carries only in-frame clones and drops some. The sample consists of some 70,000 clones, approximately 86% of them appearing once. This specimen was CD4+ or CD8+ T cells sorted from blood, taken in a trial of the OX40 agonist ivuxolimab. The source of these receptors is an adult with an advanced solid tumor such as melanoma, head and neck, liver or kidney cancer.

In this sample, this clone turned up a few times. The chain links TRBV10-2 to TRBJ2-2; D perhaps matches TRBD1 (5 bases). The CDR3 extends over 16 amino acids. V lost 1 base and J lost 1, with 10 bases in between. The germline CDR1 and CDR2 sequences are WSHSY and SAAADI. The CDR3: CASSELTVWNTGELFF. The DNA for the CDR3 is TGCGCCAGCAGTGAGTTGACAGTTTGGAACACCGGGGAGCTGTTTTTT.

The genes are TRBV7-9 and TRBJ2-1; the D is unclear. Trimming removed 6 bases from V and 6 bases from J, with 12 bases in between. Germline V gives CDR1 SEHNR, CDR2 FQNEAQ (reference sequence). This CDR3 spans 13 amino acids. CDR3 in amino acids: CASRRPLPNEQFF. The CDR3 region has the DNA TGTGCCAGCAGAAGGCCCCTTCCCAATGAGCAGTTCTTC.

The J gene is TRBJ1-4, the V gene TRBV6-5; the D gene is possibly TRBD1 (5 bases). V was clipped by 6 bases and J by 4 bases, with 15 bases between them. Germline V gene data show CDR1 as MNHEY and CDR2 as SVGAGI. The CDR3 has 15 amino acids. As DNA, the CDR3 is TGTGCCAGCAGCCCTGTAAGGGGCTTTAATGAAAAACTGTTTTTT. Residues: CASSPVRGFNEKLFF.

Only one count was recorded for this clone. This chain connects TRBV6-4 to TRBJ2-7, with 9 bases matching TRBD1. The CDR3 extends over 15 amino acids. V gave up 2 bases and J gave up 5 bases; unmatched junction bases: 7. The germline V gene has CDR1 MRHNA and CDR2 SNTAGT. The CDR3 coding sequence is TGTGCCAGCAGTGACCCGGGACAGGGTTCGGACGAGCAGTACTTC. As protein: CASSDPGQGSDEQYF.

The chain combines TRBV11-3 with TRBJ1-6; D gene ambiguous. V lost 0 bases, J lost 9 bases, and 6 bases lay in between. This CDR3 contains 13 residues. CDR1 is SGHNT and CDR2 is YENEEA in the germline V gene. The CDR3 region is CASSLDVASPLHF. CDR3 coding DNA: TGTGCCAGCAGCTTAGATGTTGCTTCACCCCTCCACTTT.

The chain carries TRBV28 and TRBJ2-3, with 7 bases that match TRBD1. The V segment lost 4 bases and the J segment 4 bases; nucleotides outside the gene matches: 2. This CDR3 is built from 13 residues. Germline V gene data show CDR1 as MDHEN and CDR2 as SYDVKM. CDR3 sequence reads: CASSSTGPDTQYF. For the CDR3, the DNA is TGTGCCAGCAGTTCGACAGGGCCAGATACGCAGTATTTT.

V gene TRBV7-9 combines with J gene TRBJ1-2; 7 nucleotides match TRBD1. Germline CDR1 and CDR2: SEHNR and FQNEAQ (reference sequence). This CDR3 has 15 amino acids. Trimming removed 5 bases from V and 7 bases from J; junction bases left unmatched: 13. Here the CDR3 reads CASSPRDSSTSGYTF. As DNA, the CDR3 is TGTGCCAGCAGCCCACGGGACAGTTCCACCAGTGGCTACACCTTC.